This T cell receptor (beta chain) stems from a study of blood T cell repertoires in COVID-19. Overall study: Specimens from acute and convalescent COVID-19 originated in the United States, Italy and Spain.

Sequencing used immunoSEQ multiplex PCR; TCRdb keeps in-frame clones, though not all of them. Among under 300,000 clones listed, 75% to 90% were seen once. Donors in Cohort 3 counted as recovered after two negative PCRs, clearance, or symptom resolution. The V gene end was trimmed by 4 bases and the J gene end by 0 bases; junction bases not matched to a gene: 12. This CDR3 region has 17 residues. CDR1 and CDR2 from the germline V gene are SGHTS and YDEGEE. The specimen sequenced was PBMCs or T cells enriched from blood (not recorded which). This clonotype originated in a man aged 35 to 55 who had recovered from COVID-19. The chain recombines TRBV5-8 with TRBJ1-1, with 7 bases aligning to TRBD1. The CDR3 here is CASSRGQTLIMNTEAFF. DNA for the CDR3: TGTGCCAGCAGCCGGGGACAGACCCTCATCATGAACACTGAAGCTTTCTTT.